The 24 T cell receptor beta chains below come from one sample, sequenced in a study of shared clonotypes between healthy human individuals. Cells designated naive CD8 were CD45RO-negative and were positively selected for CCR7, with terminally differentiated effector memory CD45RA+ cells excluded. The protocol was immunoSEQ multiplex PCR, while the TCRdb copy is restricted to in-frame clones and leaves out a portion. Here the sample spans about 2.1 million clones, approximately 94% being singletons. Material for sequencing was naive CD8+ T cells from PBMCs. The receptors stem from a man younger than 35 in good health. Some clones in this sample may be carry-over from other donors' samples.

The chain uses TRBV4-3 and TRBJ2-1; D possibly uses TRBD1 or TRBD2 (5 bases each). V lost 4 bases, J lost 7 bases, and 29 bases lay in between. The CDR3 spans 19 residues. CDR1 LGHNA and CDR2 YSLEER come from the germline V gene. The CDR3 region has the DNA TGCGCCAGCAGCCCTTTACCCCCGGGACCCCAGGAAGTGAGGAATGAGCAGTTCTTC. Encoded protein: CASSPLPPGPQEVRNEQFF.

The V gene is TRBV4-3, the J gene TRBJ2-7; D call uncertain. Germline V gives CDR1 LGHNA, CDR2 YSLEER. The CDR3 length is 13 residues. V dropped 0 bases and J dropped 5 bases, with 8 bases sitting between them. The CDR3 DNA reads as TGCGCCAGCAGCCAAGACCCCAAAAACGAGCAGTACTTC. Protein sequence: CASSQDPKNEQYF.

The CDR3 DNA reads as TGTGCCACCAGCCCGGACAGGGGGTCTTACGAGCAGTACTTC. Translated: CATSPDRGSYEQYF. V and J are TRBV15 and TRBJ2-7; TRBD1 agrees at 10 bases. The length of the CDR3 is 14 residues. Germline V CDR1 and CDR2: LNHNV, YYDKDF (reference sequence). The trim removed 5 bases at V and 4 bases at J, leaving 5 bases unmatched.

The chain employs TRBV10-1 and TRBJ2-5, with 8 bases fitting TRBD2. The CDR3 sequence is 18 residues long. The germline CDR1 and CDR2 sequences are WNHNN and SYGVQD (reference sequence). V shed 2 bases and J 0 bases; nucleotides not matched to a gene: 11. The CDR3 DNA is TGCGCCAGCAGTGAGGACCTAGCGGGTATCCAGGACCAAGAGACCCAGTACTTC. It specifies CASSEDLAGIQDQETQYF.

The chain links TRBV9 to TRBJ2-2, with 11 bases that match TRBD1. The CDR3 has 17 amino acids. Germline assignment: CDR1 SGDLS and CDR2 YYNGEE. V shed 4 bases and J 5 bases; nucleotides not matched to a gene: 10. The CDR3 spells CASSLGFGTGGTGELFF. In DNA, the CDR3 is TGTGCCAGCAGCTTAGGCTTTGGGACAGGGGGGACCGGGGAGCTGTTTTTT.

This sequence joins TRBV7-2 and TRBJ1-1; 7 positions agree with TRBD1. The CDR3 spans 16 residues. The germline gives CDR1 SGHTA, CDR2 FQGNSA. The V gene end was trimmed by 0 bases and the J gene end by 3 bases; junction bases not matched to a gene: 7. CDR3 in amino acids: CASSLAGTEWDTEAFF. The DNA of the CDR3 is TGTGCCAGCAGCTTAGCGGGGACAGAGTGGGACACTGAAGCTTTCTTT. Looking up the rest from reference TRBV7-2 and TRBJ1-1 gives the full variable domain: GAGVSQSPSNKVTEKGKDVELRCDPISGHTALYWYRQSLGQGLEFLIYFQGNSAPDKSGLPSDRFSAERTGGSVSTLTIQRTQQEDSAVYLCASSLAGTEWDTEAFFGQGTRLTVV.

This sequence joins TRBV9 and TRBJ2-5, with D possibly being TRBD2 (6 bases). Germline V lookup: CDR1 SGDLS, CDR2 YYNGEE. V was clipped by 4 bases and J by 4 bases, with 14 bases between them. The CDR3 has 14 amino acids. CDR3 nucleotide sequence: TGTGCCAGCAGCCCCACCGGGACTCGAGAGACCCAGTACTTC. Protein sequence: CASSPTGTRETQYF.

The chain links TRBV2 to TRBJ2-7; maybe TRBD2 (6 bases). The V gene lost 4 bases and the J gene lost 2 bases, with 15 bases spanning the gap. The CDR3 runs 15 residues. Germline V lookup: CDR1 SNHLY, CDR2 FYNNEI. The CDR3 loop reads CASSGDSQRTYEQYF. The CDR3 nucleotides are TGTGCCAGCAGTGGGGACTCCCAGCGGACCTACGAGCAGTACTTC.

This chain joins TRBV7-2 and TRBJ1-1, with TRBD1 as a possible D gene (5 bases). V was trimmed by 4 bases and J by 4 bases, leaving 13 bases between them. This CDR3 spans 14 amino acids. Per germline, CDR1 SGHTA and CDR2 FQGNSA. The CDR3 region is CASSSTGRGTEAFF. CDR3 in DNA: TGTGCCAGCAGCTCCACAGGACGGGGCACTGAAGCTTTCTTT.

The CDR3: CASSRNTEAFF. In nucleotides, the CDR3 is TGCGCCAGCAGCCGGAACACTGAAGCTTTCTTT. The chain carries TRBV4-3 and TRBJ1-1; D unresolved. CDR3 length equals 11 residues. Trimming took 4 bases from V and 1 from J, leaving 1 base between them. Germline CDR1 and CDR2: LGHNA and YSLEER.

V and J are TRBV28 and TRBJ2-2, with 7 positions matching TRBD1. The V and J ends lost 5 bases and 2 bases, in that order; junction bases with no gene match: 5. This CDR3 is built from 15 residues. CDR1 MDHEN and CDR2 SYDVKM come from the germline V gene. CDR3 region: CASSPNRGNTGELFF. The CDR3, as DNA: TGTGCCAGCAGTCCTAACAGGGGAAACACCGGGGAGCTGTTTTTT.

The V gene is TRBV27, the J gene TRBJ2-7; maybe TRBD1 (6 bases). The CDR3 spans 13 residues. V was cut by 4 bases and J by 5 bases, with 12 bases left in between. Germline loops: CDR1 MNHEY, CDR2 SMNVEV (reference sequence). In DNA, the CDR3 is TGTGCCAGCAGTTGGGGGCCGGGGAACGAGCAGTACTTC. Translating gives CASSWGPGNEQYF.

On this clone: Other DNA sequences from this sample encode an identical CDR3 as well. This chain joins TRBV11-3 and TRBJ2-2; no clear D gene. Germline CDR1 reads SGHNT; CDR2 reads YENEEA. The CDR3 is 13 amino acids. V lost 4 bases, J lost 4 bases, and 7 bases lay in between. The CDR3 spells CASSSPGTGELFF. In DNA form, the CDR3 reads TGTGCCAGCAGCTCCCCAGGCACCGGGGAGCTGTTTTTT. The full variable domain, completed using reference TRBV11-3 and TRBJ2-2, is EAGVVQSPRYKIIEKKQPVAFWCNPISGHNTLYWYLQNLGQGPELLIRYENEEAVDDSQLPKDRFSAERLKGVDSTLKIQPAELGDSAVYLCASSSPGTGELFFGEGSRLTVL.

CDR3 DNA: TGTGCCAGCAGCCGTAAGGACCCGAACCCTAGGGAGCTGTTTTTT. It codes for CASSRKDPNPRELFF. The chain is built from TRBV9 and TRBJ2-2; D call uncertain. In germline, CDR1 is SGDLS, CDR2 YYNGEE. The ends were cut back, 4 bases at V and 9 bases at J, with 19 bases in the middle. The CDR3 sequence is 15 residues long.

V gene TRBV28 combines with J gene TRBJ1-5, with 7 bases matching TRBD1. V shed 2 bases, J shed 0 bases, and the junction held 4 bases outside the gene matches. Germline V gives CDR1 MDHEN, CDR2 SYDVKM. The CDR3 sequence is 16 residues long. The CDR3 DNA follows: TGTGCCAGCAGTTTACCGGGACAGTTTAGCAATCAGCCCCAGCATTTT. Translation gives CASSLPGQFSNQPQHF.

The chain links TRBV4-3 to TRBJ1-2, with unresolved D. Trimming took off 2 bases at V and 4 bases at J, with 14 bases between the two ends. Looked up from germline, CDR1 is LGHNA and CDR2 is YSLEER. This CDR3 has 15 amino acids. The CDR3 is CASSQSRTLGYGYTF. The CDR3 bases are TGCGCCAGCAGCCAATCCAGGACTTTGGGCTATGGCTACACCTTC.

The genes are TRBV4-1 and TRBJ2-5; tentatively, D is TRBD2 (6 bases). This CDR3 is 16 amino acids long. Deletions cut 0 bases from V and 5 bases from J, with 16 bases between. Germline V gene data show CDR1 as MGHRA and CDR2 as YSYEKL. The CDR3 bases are TGCGCCAGCAGCCAAGATCGGGGGACCCGAGGGGAGACCCAGTACTTC. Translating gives CASSQDRGTRGETQYF.

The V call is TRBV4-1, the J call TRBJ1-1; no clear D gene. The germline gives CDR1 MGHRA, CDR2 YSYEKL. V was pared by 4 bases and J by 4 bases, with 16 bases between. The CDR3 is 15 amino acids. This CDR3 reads CASSPQDGVGTEAFF. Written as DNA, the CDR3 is TGCGCCAGCAGCCCGCAGGATGGGGTTGGCACTGAAGCTTTCTTT.

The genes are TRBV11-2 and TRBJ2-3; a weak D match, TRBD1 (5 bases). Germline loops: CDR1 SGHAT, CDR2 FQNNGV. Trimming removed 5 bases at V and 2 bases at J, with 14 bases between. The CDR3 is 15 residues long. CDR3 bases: TGTGCCAGCAGCCCTACAGGAAAATACACAGATACGCAGTATTTT. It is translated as CASSPTGKYTDTQYF.

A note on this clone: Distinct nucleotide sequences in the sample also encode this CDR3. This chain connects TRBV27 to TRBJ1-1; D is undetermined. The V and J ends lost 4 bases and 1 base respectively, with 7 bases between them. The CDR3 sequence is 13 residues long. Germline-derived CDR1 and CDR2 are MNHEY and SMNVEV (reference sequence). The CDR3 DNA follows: TGTGCCAGCAGTTGGACGACGAACACTGAAGCTTTCTTT. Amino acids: CASSWTTNTEAFF.

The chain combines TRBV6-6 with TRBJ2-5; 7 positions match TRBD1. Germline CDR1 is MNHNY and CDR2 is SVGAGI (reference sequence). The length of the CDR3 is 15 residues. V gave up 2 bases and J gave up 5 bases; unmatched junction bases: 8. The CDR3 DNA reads TGTGCCAGCAGTTACCTTGGACAGGTCGGGGAGACCCAGTACTTC. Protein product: CASSYLGQVGETQYF.

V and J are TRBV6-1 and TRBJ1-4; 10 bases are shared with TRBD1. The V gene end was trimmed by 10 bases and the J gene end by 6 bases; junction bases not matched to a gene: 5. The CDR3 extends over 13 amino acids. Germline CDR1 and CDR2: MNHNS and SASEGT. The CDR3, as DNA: TGTGCCATCCTGACAGGGGGCTATGAAAAACTGTTTTTT. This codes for CAILTGGYEKLFF.

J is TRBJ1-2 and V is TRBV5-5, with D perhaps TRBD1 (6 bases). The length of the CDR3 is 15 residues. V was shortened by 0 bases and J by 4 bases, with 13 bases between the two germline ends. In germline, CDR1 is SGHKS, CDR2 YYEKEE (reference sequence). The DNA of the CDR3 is TGTGCCAGCAGCTTGGTCCCAGGGGCCATCTATGGCTACACCTTC. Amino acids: CASSLVPGAIYGYTF.

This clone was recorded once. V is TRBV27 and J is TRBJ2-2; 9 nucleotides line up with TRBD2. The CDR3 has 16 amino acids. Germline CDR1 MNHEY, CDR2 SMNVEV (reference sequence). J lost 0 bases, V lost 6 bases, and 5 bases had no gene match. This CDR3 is CASSSGTSPNTGELFF. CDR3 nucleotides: TGTGCCAGCAGCTCCGGGACTAGCCCGAACACCGGGGAGCTGTTTTTT.